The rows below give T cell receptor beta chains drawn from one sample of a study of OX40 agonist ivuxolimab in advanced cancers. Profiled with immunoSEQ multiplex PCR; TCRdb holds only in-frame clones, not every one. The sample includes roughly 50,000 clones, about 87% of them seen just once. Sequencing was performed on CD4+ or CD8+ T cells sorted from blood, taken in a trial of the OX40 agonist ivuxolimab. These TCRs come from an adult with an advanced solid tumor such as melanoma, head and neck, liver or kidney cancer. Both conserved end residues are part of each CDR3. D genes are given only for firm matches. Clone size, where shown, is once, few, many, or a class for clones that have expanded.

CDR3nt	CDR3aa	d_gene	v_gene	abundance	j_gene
TGTGCCAGCAGCTCACTACAGGGAGTCGGGGCCAACGTCCTGACTTTC	CASSSLQGVGANVLTF	-	TRBV11-2	-	TRBJ2-6
TGCGCCAGCAGCCCACTAGCGGGAATTTACAATGAGCAGTTCTTC	CASSPLAGIYNEQFF	TRBD2	TRBV4-3	-	TRBJ2-1
TGCAGCGCTCCCCCGGGTGGTAGGGGCGCGTACAATGAGCAGTTCTTC	CSAPPGGRGAYNEQFF	-	TRBV29-1	-	TRBJ2-1
TGTGCCAGCAGCGGGACAGGGGACGATTCCACCGGGGAGCTGTTTTTT	CASSGTGDDSTGELFF	TRBD1	TRBV6-4	-	TRBJ2-2
TGTGCCAGCAGCCAGGACGGATCCTACGAGCAGTACTTC	CASSQDGSYEQYF	-	TRBV7-3	-	TRBJ2-7
TGTGCTAGTGGTTTGCCATCTCCACACCGGGGTAACACCGGGGAGCTGTTTTTT	CASGLPSPHRGNTGELFF	-	TRBV12-5	-	TRBJ2-2
TGTGCCAGCAGCCCAGCCGATACAGGGCTACTGGCTTTCTTT	CASSPADTGLLAFF	-	TRBV5-8	-	TRBJ1-1
TGTGCCAGCAGCGTAGGTGTTAGTTTGAACGAGCAGTACTTC	CASSVGVSLNEQYF	-	TRBV9	-	TRBJ2-7
TGTGCCAGCAGCACCGTACTCTTGGGCTCCTATAATTCACCCCTCCACTTT	CASSTVLLGSYNSPLHF	-	TRBV27	-	TRBJ1-6
TGTGCCAGTAGTGGCCGGGACAGCCCCTCCTACGAGCAGTACTTC	CASSGRDSPSYEQYF	TRBD1	TRBV19	-	TRBJ2-7
TGTGCCAGCAGCTACAGGGATGAAAAACTGTTTTTT	CASSYRDEKLFF	-	TRBV5-4	-	TRBJ1-4
TGCGCCAGCAGCCAAGATCTGGGACAGGGATTTGAACCCCTCCACTTT	CASSQDLGQGFEPLHF	TRBD1	TRBV4-1	-	TRBJ1-6
TGTGCCAGCAGCTTACGAGGACCTGAAGCTTTCTTT	CASSLRGPEAFF	-	TRBV5-6	-	TRBJ1-1
TGTGCCAGTAGTATCCTAAGACTGGGAGGGAATTCACCCCTCCACTTT	CASSILRLGGNSPLHF	-	TRBV19	-	TRBJ1-6
TGTGCCAGCAGCTTGGCCTACGAGCAGTACTTC	CASSLAYEQYF	-	TRBV5-6	-	TRBJ2-7
TGTGCCAGCAGCCAGAGCTCCTATAATTCACCCCTCCACTTT	CASSQSSYNSPLHF	-	TRBV6-6	-	TRBJ1-6
TGTGCCAGCAGTTCCGTGGGACACCCTTACTCCTACGAGCAGTACTTC	CASSSVGHPYSYEQYF	-	TRBV2	once	TRBJ2-7
TGTGCCAGCAGCTTAAGTCCAGGGGTGAATTCACCCCTCCACTTT	CASSLSPGVNSPLHF	-	TRBV7-3	-	TRBJ1-6
TGTGCCAGCAGTTACGAGGGGCAGAACTATGGCTACACCTTC	CASSYEGQNYGYTF	-	TRBV6-5	-	TRBJ1-2
TGTGCCAGCAGCTTAGTGGAGGGAGCGGGCTACGAGCAGTACTTC	CASSLVEGAGYEQYF	-	TRBV7-2	-	TRBJ2-7
TGTGCCAGCAGTTTAATGGGCCAAGGCGGCGAGGGCTACACCTTC	CASSLMGQGGEGYTF	-	TRBV27	once	TRBJ1-2
TGTGCCAGCAGCTTAGTTGGCGGATCCAATCAGCCCCAGCATTTT	CASSLVGGSNQPQHF	-	TRBV7-9	-	TRBJ1-5
TGTGCCAGCAGCTTTAGGACAGTACAAGAGACCCAGTACTTC	CASSFRTVQETQYF	-	TRBV11-1	-	TRBJ2-5
TGCGCCAGCAAAGAGACTGGGCTCAATCAGCCCCAGCATTTT	CASKETGLNQPQHF	-	TRBV10-1	-	TRBJ1-5
TGTGCCAGCAGATCTGGGGGGGCTGAAGCTTTCTTT	CASRSGGAEAFF	-	TRBV6-5	-	TRBJ1-1
TGTGCCAGCAGCTTAGAAGAGGGGAAAGGAGAGACCCAGTACTTC	CASSLEEGKGETQYF	-	TRBV11-2	-	TRBJ2-5